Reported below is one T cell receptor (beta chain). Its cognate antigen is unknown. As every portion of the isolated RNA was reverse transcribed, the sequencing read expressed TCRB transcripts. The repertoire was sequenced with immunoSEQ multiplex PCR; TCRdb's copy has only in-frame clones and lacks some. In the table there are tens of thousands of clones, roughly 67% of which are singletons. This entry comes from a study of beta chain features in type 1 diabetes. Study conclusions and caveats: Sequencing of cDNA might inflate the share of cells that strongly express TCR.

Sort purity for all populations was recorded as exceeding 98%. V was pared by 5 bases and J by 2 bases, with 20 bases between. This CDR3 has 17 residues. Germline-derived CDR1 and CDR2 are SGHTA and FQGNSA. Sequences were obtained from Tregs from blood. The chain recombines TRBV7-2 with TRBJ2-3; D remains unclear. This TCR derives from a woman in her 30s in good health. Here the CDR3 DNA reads TGTGCCAGCAGCCCCGTCGGCACTACCCGGTCCACAGATACGCAGTATTTT. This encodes CASSPVGTTRSTDTQYF.